The clone carrying this TCR beta chain showed up many times. In TCRdb, the 5' RACE reads were re-called with MiXCR into one record per CDR3 protein. The table lists tens of thousands of distinct CDR3 sequences, just under 6% of them singletons. This CDR3 contains 14 residues. V lost 0 bases, J lost 12 bases, and 15 bases lay in between. Germline CDR1 reads SEHNR; CDR2 reads FQNEAQ (reference sequence). The record originates from a study of neurological immune-mediated disorders. V usage is TRBV7-9 and J usage is TRBJ2-1; possible D gene TRBD1, 6 bases. Material for sequencing was CD4+ T cells from blood. The sequence derives from a woman under 30 with multiple sclerosis. Here the CDR3 reads CASSLAQGPGGQFF. The CDR3 DNA is TGTGCCAGCAGCTTAGCGCAGGGGCCTGGGGGGCAGTTCTTC. The variable domain in full, completed from reference TRBV7-9 and TRBJ2-1, reads DTGVSQNPRHKITKRGQNVTFRCDPISEHNRLYWYRQTLGQGPEFLTYFQNEAQLEKSRLLSDRFSAERPKGSFSTLEIQRTEQGDSAMYLCASSLAQGPGGQFFGPGTRLTVL.